This T cell receptor (beta chain) derives from a study of CD8 T cells in Susac syndrome. The CDR3 is 12 residues long. Germline V gene data show CDR1 as SGDLS and CDR2 as YYNGEE. V was pared by 2 bases and J by 3 bases, with 2 bases between. Random hexamers were used to reverse transcribe the RNA input (roughly 0.5 to 1 ug). Across 54 Vbeta and 13 Jbeta, TCR beta CDR3 was amplified with immunoSEQ multiplex PCR. MiXCR was run by TCRdb on the immunoSEQ multiplex PCR reads, yielding one entry per CDR3 protein. This sample yields over 150,000 distinct CDR3 sequences, of which approximately 93% are seen a single time; approximately 0.094% belongs to the top ten. This clonotype was found a few times. The authors sequenced TCR beta from blood CD8+ and CD4+ T cells. The multiple sclerosis control cohort comprised treatment-naive individuals presenting with stable or active relapsing-remitting disease. TEMRA cells were enriched by FACS, while CD8+ and CD4+ T cells were obtained through a negative isolation that was performed magnetically.

The receptor comes from a human donor with multiple sclerosis. This sequence joins TRBV9 and TRBJ2-2; unclear D gene. Sample: CD4+ T cells from PBMCs. CDR3 in DNA: TGTGCCAGCAGCGTGGACACCGGGGAGCTGTTTTTT. This translates into CASSVDTGELFF.